Presented here are 28 T cell receptor beta chains from one specimen sequenced in a study of blood T cell repertoires in COVID-19. Repertoires were generated with immunoSEQ multiplex PCR, while TCRdb's copy carries only in-frame clones and drops some. The sample holds 250,000 to 350,000 clones, approximately 83% seen once. Sequences were obtained from PBMCs or T cells enriched from blood (not recorded which). The receptor source for this set is a woman aged 25-40 years who had recovered from COVID-19.

The rearrangement links TRBV10-1 to TRBJ1-1, with TRBD1 as a possible D gene (5 bases). V was clipped by 6 bases and J by 7 bases, with 15 bases between them. Germline V gene sequence: CDR1 WNHNN, CDR2 SYGVQD (reference sequence). The CDR3 length is 13 residues. This CDR3 reads CASSDWGVGEAFF. The CDR3 nucleotides read TGCGCCAGCAGCGACTGGGGGGTTGGTGAAGCTTTCTTT.

This chain links TRBV30 with TRBJ1-5, with D unclear. Germline V lookup: CDR1 GTSNPN, CDR2 SVGIG (reference sequence). Trimming pared 0 bases from V and 6 bases from J, leaving 9 bases between. The CDR3 sequence is 13 residues long. The DNA of the CDR3 is TGTGCCTGGAGTGTACGTGAGGCTCAGCCCCAGCATTTT. Its translation: CAWSVREAQPQHF.

The CDR3 sequence is CASSSTGGENTIYF. The CDR3 nucleotides read TGTGCCAGCAGTTCAACAGGGGGCGAAAACACCATATATTTT. V is TRBV28 and J is TRBJ1-3; TRBD1 aligns across 9 bases. The J segment lost 6 bases and the V segment lost 4 bases, leaving 4 bases of the junction unmatched. The CDR3 consists of 14 residues. CDR1 MDHEN and CDR2 SYDVKM come from the germline V gene.

The chain has TRBV3-1 (or the pseudogene TRBV3-2) and TRBJ1-1; D gene unclear. Trimming removed 0 bases from V and 11 bases from J, with 13 bases in between. The CDR3 length is 13 residues. The germline V gene encodes CDR1 LGHDT and CDR2 YNNKEL (reference sequence). The CDR3 region is CASSQDGIVEAFF. The CDR3 DNA sequence: TGTGCCAGCAGCCAAGACGGTATCGTGGAGGCTTTCTTT.

Turning to this clone: This may stem from a read error, because a much larger clone lies one nucleotide away. The V gene is TRBV7-7, the J gene TRBJ2-1; 14 nucleotides match TRBD2. The CDR3 is 15 residues long. From germline, CDR1 is SSHAT and CDR2 FNYEAQ (reference sequence). Unmatched junction bases numbered 3, after V lost 5 bases and J lost 6 bases. Here the CDR3 reads CASSPTSGGANEQFF. CDR3 nucleotides: TGTGCCAGCAGCCCGACTAGCGGGGGGGCCAATGAGCAGTTCTTC.

As regards this clone: Other DNA sequences in this specimen translate into the identical CDR3. The rearrangement links TRBV6-5 to TRBJ2-3; 10 nucleotides line up with TRBD2. Germline V gene sequence: CDR1 MNHEY, CDR2 SVGAGI. CDR3 length: 14 residues. With 4 bases clipped from V and 3 bases from J, the junction kept 1 base outside the gene matches. CDR3 amino acids: CASSSSGGTDTQYF. DNA for the CDR3: TGTGCCAGCAGTTCTAGCGGGGGAACAGATACGCAGTATTTT.

This clone was counted a single time. This rearrangement joins TRBV7-9 to TRBJ1-4; possibly TRBD1 for D (6 bases). This CDR3 region has 17 residues. Trimming cost V 5 bases and J 4 bases, with 20 bases left between them. CDR1 is SEHNR and CDR2 is FQNEAQ in the germline V gene (reference sequence). CDR3 coding DNA: TGTGCCAGCAGCCTACTACCCGGGACATCTAGTAATGAAAAACTGTTTTTT. This codes for CASSLLPGTSSNEKLFF.

J is TRBJ1-2 and V is TRBV30; D is undetermined. CDR1 GTSNPN and CDR2 SVGIG come from the germline V gene (reference sequence). The germline V and J ends were trimmed by 2 bases and 5 bases, with 9 bases remaining between them. The CDR3 totals 12 residues. CDR3 in amino acids: CAWSPPVYGYTF. The CDR3 DNA reads TGTGCCTGGAGTCCTCCGGTTTATGGCTACACCTTC.

The gene calls are TRBV7-3 and TRBJ2-2; the match to TRBD1 covers 9 bases. Germline loops: CDR1 SGHTA, CDR2 FQGTGA. The CDR3 is 14 residues long. The ends lost 2 bases at V and 6 bases at J; junction bases unmatched: 1. CDR3 sequence reads: CASSLGTGSGELFF. CDR3 DNA sequence: TGTGCCAGCAGCTTAGGGACAGGGTCCGGGGAGCTGTTTTTT.

V is TRBV11-2 and J is TRBJ2-7; 9 bases agree with TRBD2. Germline loops: CDR1 SGHAT, CDR2 FQNNGV. J lost 2 bases, V lost 5 bases, and 10 bases had no gene match. This CDR3 contains 16 residues. CDR3 region: CASSPEGTSFAYEQYF. CDR3 sequence (DNA): TGTGCCAGCAGCCCAGAGGGGACTAGCTTTGCCTACGAGCAGTACTTC.

The chain is built from TRBV11-2 and TRBJ1-2; D gene uncertain. From germline, CDR1 is SGHAT and CDR2 FQNNGV. Trimming took 3 bases from V and 2 from J, leaving 10 bases between them. The CDR3 loop spans 14 amino acids. The CDR3, as DNA: TGTGCCAGCAGCTTTATTCTACGGAACTATGGCTACACCTTC. Amino acid sequence: CASSFILRNYGYTF.

This rearrangement joins TRBV6-1 to TRBJ1-1; tentatively, D is TRBD1 (6 bases). Looked up from germline, CDR1 is MNHNS and CDR2 is SASEGT. This CDR3 is built from 15 residues. Deletions cut 2 bases from V and 4 bases from J, with 14 bases between. As DNA, the CDR3 is TGTGCCAGCAGTGAACCCGGGAGGGGGGCCACTGAAGCTTTCTTT. Its protein product is CASSEPGRGATEAFF.

This clone was observed once. V gene TRBV10-3 combines with J gene TRBJ1-2; D possibly corresponds to TRBD1 (5 bases). V lost 1 base and J 3 bases, leaving 15 bases between the germline ends. Germline CDR1 reads ENHRY; CDR2 reads SYGVKD. This CDR3 spans 16 amino acids. CDR3 coding DNA: TGTGCCATCAGTGAGTTTTATCCGGGGGAGGACTATGGCTACACCTTC. This gives the protein CAISEFYPGEDYGYTF.

V gene TRBV12-5 combines with J gene TRBJ1-1, with a tentative D call TRBD1 (6 bases). The germline V gene has CDR1 LGHNT and CDR2 FRNRAP. V was shortened by 3 bases and J by 0 bases, with 11 bases between the two germline ends. CDR3 size: 15 residues. CDR3 bases: TGTGCTAGTGGTTTCTGGACAGCAATGAACACTGAAGCTTTCTTT. Its translation: CASGFWTAMNTEAFF. Variable domain in full (rest from reference TRBV12-5 and TRBJ1-1): DARVTQTPRHKVTEMGQEVTMRCQPILGHNTVFWYRQTMMQGLELLAYFRNRAPLDDSGMPKDRFSAEMPDATLATLKIQPSEPRDSAVYFCASGFWTAMNTEAFFGQGTRLTVV.

The chain is built from TRBV19 and TRBJ2-2; 9 bases align to TRBD2. Germline V gene lookup returns CDR1 LNHDA and CDR2 SQIVND (reference sequence). The CDR3 totals 16 residues. Trimming at V came to 6 bases and at J to 4 bases, leaving 9 bases not matched to a gene. The CDR3, as DNA: TGTGCCAGTAGGCTCGAGGTTAGCGGGGGCACCGGGGAGCTGTTTTTT. Encoded protein: CASRLEVSGGTGELFF.

The rearrangement links TRBV11-2 to TRBJ2-7, with 11 bases lining up with TRBD2. This CDR3 has 13 residues. V shed 5 bases, J shed 10 bases, and the junction held 7 bases outside the gene matches. CDR1 and CDR2 (germline): SGHAT, FQNNGV. The DNA for the CDR3 is TGTGCCAGCAGCGAGACTAGCGGGACTTCTCAGTACTTC. Translated: CASSETSGTSQYF.

The chain recombines TRBV2 with TRBJ2-7; D is ambiguous. The CDR3 spans 14 residues. CDR1 is SNHLY, CDR2 FYNNEI, per germline. With 2 bases removed from V and 3 bases from J, the gap between germline ends came to 11 bases. CDR3: CASSETRSVYEQYF. DNA for the CDR3: TGTGCCAGCAGTGAAACGAGGAGTGTCTACGAGCAGTACTTC.

The rearrangement links TRBV6-6 to TRBJ1-3; the D is unclear. The CDR3 totals 17 residues. The germline gives CDR1 MNHNY, CDR2 SVGAGI (reference sequence). The ends were cut back, 5 bases at V and 0 bases at J, with 17 bases in the middle. CDR3 region: CASSPEGTASSGNTIYF. DNA for the CDR3: TGTGCCAGCAGTCCCGAGGGAACCGCTAGCTCTGGAAACACCATATATTTT.

This clone was detected only a few times. CDR3 nucleotide sequence: TGTGCCAGCAGTTTATTTCAGTCAGGGTCCGGGCCCCAGCATTTT. It is translated as CASSLFQSGSGPQHF. V is TRBV28 and J is TRBJ1-5; a possible D gene is TRBD1 (5 bases). The CDR3 length is 15 residues. Germline CDR1 is MDHEN and CDR2 is SYDVKM. Trimming left V 1 base short and J 9 bases short, with 16 bases between.

The genes are TRBV6-5 and TRBJ2-7; D not certain. V lost 0 bases and J lost 7, with 10 bases in between. The CDR3 runs to 13 residues. Germline lookup yields CDR1 MNHEY and CDR2 SVGAGI. The CDR3, as DNA: TGTGCCAGCAGTTACTCTCCTCAAACTGAGCAGTACTTC. This translates into CASSYSPQTEQYF.

This clone was counted a few times. The CDR3 coding sequence is TGCGCCAGCAGCCAGGAGGGCTATGGCTACACCTTC. It specifies CASSQEGYGYTF. The chain uses TRBV5-1 and TRBJ1-2, with unresolved D. CDR1 and CDR2 (germline): SGHRS, YFSETQ. With 4 bases removed from V and 4 bases from J, the gap between germline ends came to 8 bases. CDR3 length: 12 amino acids.

This clone has only one observation. CDR3 bases: TGTGCCAGCAGCTTAGTAACAGGTGCAAACACTGAAGCTTTCTTT. Protein product: CASSLVTGANTEAFF. The rearrangement uses TRBV7-2 and TRBJ1-1; possible D gene TRBD1, 5 bases. Germline V CDR1 and CDR2: SGHTA, FQGNSA. The CDR3 runs to 15 residues. The ends were cut back, 1 base at V and 2 bases at J, with 11 bases in the middle.

The rearrangement links TRBV5-1 to TRBJ2-1; 10 bases align to TRBD2. The ends lost 0 bases at V and 7 bases at J; junction bases unmatched: 7. The V gene's germline CDR1 is SGHRS and CDR2 YFSETQ. The CDR3 has 16 residues. The CDR3 sequence: CASSLGASGSINEQFF. DNA for the CDR3: TGCGCCAGCAGCTTGGGGGCTAGCGGGAGTATAAATGAGCAGTTCTTC.

The chain joins TRBV9 to TRBJ2-1; TRBD1 matches 8 bases. The CDR3 has 14 residues. Germline CDR1 SGDLS, CDR2 YYNGEE. V gave up 2 bases and J gave up 7 bases; unmatched junction bases: 5. The CDR3 coding sequence is TGTGCCAGCAGCGTTACCGGGACAGGAAATGAGCAGTTCTTC. This codes for CASSVTGTGNEQFF.

The chain joins TRBV3-1 (or the pseudogene TRBV3-2) to TRBJ2-7; 9 positions match TRBD1. The CDR3 consists of 16 residues. J gave up 2 bases and V 4 bases, and 9 bases lay outside the gene matches. The germline V gene encodes CDR1 LGHDT and CDR2 YNNKEL (reference sequence). CDR3 in amino acids: CASSLGTGISPYEQYF. The CDR3 region has the DNA TGTGCCAGCAGCCTGGGGACAGGGATCAGCCCCTACGAGCAGTACTTC.

V is TRBV10-1 and J is TRBJ1-2; D not resolved. The CDR3 totals 13 residues. The V end lost 0 bases, the J end lost 4 bases, and 6 bases lay between the germline ends. From germline, CDR1 is WNHNN and CDR2 SYGVQD (reference sequence). The CDR3 DNA is TGCGCCAGCAGTGAGTCGGCCCTCTATGGCTACACCTTC. Amino acids: CASSESALYGYTF.

This rearrangement joins TRBV28 to TRBJ2-1; tentative D call: TRBD2 (5 bases). Trimming took 2 bases from V and 1 from J, leaving 9 bases between them. Germline CDR1 MDHEN, CDR2 SYDVKM. This CDR3 is 15 amino acids long. CDR3 sequence (DNA): TGTGCCAGCAGTTTAGAGGGTAGGTCCTACAATGAGCAGTTCTTC. Residues: CASSLEGRSYNEQFF.

The chain carries TRBV28 and TRBJ2-1; 8 bases map to TRBD1. J lost 5 bases, V lost 4 bases, and 7 bases had no gene match. Germline lookup yields CDR1 MDHEN and CDR2 SYDVKM. The CDR3 sequence is 15 residues long. In DNA, the CDR3 is TGTGCCAGCAGTTCCGGACAGGGCGTTAACAATGAGCAGTTCTTC. Amino acids: CASSSGQGVNNEQFF. Filled out from reference TRBV28 and TRBJ2-1, the complete variable domain reads DVKVTQSSRYLVKRTGEKVFLECVQDMDHENMFWYRQDPGLGLRLIYFSYDVKMKEKGDIPEGYSVSREKKERFSLILESASTNQTSMYLCASSSGQGVNNEQFFGPGTRLTVL.